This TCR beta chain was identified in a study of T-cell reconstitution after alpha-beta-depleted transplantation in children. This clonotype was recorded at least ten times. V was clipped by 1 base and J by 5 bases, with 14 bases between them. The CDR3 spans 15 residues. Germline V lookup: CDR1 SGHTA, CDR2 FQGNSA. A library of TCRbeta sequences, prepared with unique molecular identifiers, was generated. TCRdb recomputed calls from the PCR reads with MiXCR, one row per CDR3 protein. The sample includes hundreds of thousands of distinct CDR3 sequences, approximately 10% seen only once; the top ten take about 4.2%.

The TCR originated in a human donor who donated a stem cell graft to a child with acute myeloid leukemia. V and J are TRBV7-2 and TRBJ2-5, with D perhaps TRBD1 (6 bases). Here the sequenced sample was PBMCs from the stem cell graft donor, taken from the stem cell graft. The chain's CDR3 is CASSLVGTSVETQYF. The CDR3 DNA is TGTGCCAGCAGCTTAGTCGGGACAAGTGTGGAGACCCAGTACTTC.